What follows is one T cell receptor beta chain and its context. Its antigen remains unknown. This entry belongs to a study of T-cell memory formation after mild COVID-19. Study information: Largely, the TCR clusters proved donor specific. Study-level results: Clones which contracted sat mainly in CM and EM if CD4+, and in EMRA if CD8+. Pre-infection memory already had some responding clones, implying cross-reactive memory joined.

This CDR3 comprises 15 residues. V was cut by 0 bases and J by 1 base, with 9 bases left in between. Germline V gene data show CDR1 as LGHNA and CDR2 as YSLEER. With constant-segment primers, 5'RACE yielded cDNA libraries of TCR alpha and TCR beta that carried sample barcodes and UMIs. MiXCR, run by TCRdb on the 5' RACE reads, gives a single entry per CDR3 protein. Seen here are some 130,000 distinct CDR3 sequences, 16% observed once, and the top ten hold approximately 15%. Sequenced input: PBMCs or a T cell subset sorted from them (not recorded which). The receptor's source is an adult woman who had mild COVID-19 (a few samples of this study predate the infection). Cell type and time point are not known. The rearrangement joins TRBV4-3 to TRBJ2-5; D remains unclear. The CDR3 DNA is TGCGCCAGCAGCCAAGATGTGGGCCTCCAAGAGACCCAGTACTTC. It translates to CASSQDVGLQETQYF.